The 23 T cell receptor beta chains given below trace back to one sample, sequenced in a study of T cell changes during pregnancy in multiple sclerosis. Assay: immunoSEQ multiplex PCR; the TCRdb copy retains only in-frame clones and omits some. The repertoire consists of about 35,000 clones, with 91% occurring once and the leading ten covering 2.8%. The sequenced sample was CD4+ T cells from peripheral blood mononuclear cells, obtained in the third trimester of pregnancy. These receptors were taken from a female donor in good health, enrolled as a control in a pregnancy study.

This clone came up once. V gene TRBV2 combines with J gene TRBJ2-2; no definite D call. Germline V gene lookup returns CDR1 SNHLY and CDR2 FYNNEI. The CDR3 covers 13 residues. Trimming shortened V by 10 bases and J by 0 bases, and 9 bases separated the two germline ends. The CDR3 is CANSIANTGELFF. In DNA form, the CDR3 reads TGTGCCAACTCCATAGCGAACACCGGGGAGCTGTTTTTT.

This chain uses TRBV9 with TRBJ2-1; 13 bases line up with TRBD2. Unmatched junction bases numbered 14, after V lost 4 bases and J lost 7 bases. The CDR3 is 18 residues long. Germline V gene sequence: CDR1 SGDLS, CDR2 YYNGEE. The CDR3 nucleotides read TGTGCCAGCAGCTCTCGCCAGCCGACTAGCGGGAGGAGGAATGAGCAGTTCTTC. As protein: CASSSRQPTSGRRNEQFF.

The V call is TRBV18, the J call TRBJ1-5; perhaps TRBD1 as D (6 bases). Germline V CDR1 and CDR2: KGHSH, LQKENI. Trimming took 5 bases from V and 2 from J, leaving 10 bases between them. CDR3 length: 14 residues. CDR3 in DNA: TGTGCCAGCTCAGCCGGACAGCGCAATCAGCCCCAGCATTTT. Residues: CASSAGQRNQPQHF.

The chain combines TRBV28 with TRBJ2-3; possible D gene TRBD2, 6 bases. The CDR3 is made up of 17 amino acids. Germline-derived CDR1 and CDR2 are MDHEN and SYDVKM. V lost 4 bases, J lost 1 base, and 18 bases lay in between. The CDR3 DNA reads TGTGCCAGCAGTTCCCCGGGCAGACTAGTTGGCACAGATACGCAGTATTTT. Translated, it gives CASSSPGRLVGTDTQYF. The complete variable domain, with remaining parts taken from reference TRBV28 and TRBJ2-3, reads DVKVTQSSRYLVKRTGEKVFLECVQDMDHENMFWYRQDPGLGLRLIYFSYDVKMKEKGDIPEGYSVSREKKERFSLILESASTNQTSMYLCASSSPGRLVGTDTQYFGPGTRLTVL.

The V gene is TRBV5-4, the J gene TRBJ1-2, with a weak D call TRBD1 (6 bases). CDR1 and CDR2 from the germline V gene are SGHNT and YYREEE (reference sequence). V was clipped by 4 bases and J by 0 bases, with 10 bases between them. The CDR3 is 14 amino acids. The CDR3 loop reads CASSLTGANYGYTF. Here the CDR3 DNA reads TGTGCCAGCAGCCTGACAGGAGCTAACTATGGCTACACCTTC.

The chain joins TRBV29-1 to TRBJ2-3; 9 bases line up with TRBD2. The CDR3 is 14 amino acids. Trimming removed 4 bases from V and 2 bases from J; junction bases left unmatched: 4. Germline values: CDR1 SQVTM, CDR2 ANQGSEA. CDR3 DNA sequence: TGCAGCGTTGGTTCTAGCGGGAACACAGATACGCAGTATTTT. This translates into CSVGSSGNTDTQYF.

The rearrangement joins TRBV30 to TRBJ2-6; D might be TRBD2 (5 bases). The V end lost 0 bases, the J end lost 4 bases, and 10 bases lay between the germline ends. The CDR3 is 15 residues long. The V gene's germline CDR1 is GTSNPN and CDR2 SVGIG (reference sequence). CDR3: CAWSVGSAGANVLTF. The CDR3, as DNA: TGTGCCTGGAGTGTAGGGAGCGCCGGGGCCAACGTCCTGACTTTC.

The chain's CDR3 is CASSPGGAHSGNTIYF. The DNA for the CDR3 is TGTGCCAGCTCACCAGGCGGGGCGCACTCTGGAAACACCATATATTTT. The V call is TRBV18, the J call TRBJ1-3; TRBD1 might be the D (5 bases). The CDR3 is made up of 16 amino acids. Germline V gene lookup returns CDR1 KGHSH and CDR2 LQKENI. V was clipped by 2 bases and J by 0 bases, with 11 bases between them.

CDR3 in amino acids: CASTHHLGQGDGYTF. The CDR3, as DNA: TGCGCCAGCACCCACCATCTAGGACAGGGGGATGGCTACACCTTC. The J gene is TRBJ1-2, the V gene TRBV5-1, with TRBD1 matching over 10 bases. The CDR3 sequence is 15 residues long. The V and J ends lost 6 bases and 6 bases, in that order; junction bases with no gene match: 11. Germline V gene lookup returns CDR1 SGHRS and CDR2 YFSETQ.

The chain has TRBV13 and TRBJ2-2, with a possible D match to TRBD2 (5 bases). Trimming removed 5 bases from V and 9 bases from J, with 13 bases in between. The CDR3 spans 13 residues. Looked up from germline, CDR1 is PRHDT and CDR2 is FYEKMQ (reference sequence). As DNA, the CDR3 is TGTGCCAGCAGCCCCAGAGGGAGTTGGGAGCTGTTTTTT. This codes for CASSPRGSWELFF.

CDR3 bases: TGTGCCATCAGTGAGCCAGGGGACAGCATCTATGGCTACACCTTC. The encoded protein is CAISEPGDSIYGYTF. The V and J genes are TRBV10-3 and TRBJ1-2; 7 nucleotides align to TRBD1. V was pared by 2 bases and J by 4 bases, with 7 bases of the junction left unmatched. From germline, CDR1 is ENHRY and CDR2 SYGVKD. CDR3 length equals 15 residues.

This chain links TRBV11-2 with TRBJ1-5; D possibly corresponds to TRBD1 (5 bases). CDR1 SGHAT and CDR2 FQNNGV come from the germline V gene. The CDR3 contains 16 residues. V dropped 0 bases and J dropped 4 bases, with 13 bases sitting between them. This CDR3 is CASSLDQGALNQPQHF. The CDR3 coding sequence is TGTGCCAGCAGCTTAGATCAAGGGGCCCTAAATCAGCCCCAGCATTTT.

The table lists this clone with a count of one. The chain employs TRBV28 and TRBJ2-5; 10 bases align to TRBD2. J lost 3 bases, V lost 7 bases, and 2 bases had no gene match. CDR1 is MDHEN, CDR2 SYDVKM, per germline. The CDR3 consists of 13 residues. The CDR3 DNA reads TGTGCCAGCATCCTAGCGGGAGAAGAGACCCAGTACTTC. It codes for CASILAGEETQYF.

This chain links TRBV5-6 with TRBJ1-2, with no clear D. Germline CDR1 is SGHDT and CDR2 is YYEEEE. Trimming stripped 3 bases from V and 2 bases from J, with 8 bases between. The CDR3 covers 13 residues. The CDR3 sequence is CASSSRGNYGYTF. The CDR3 region has the DNA TGTGCCAGCAGCTCCCGGGGAAACTATGGCTACACCTTC.

V gene TRBV27 combines with J gene TRBJ1-5, with 9 bases identical to TRBD1. The V gene's germline CDR1 is MNHEY and CDR2 SMNVEV (reference sequence). Trimming removed 3 bases from V and 7 bases from J; junction bases left unmatched: 16. This CDR3 comprises 18 residues. CDR3 sequence reads: CASSFGGYPNRGRQPQHF. The CDR3 coding sequence is TGTGCCAGCAGTTTTGGAGGATACCCAAACAGGGGGCGGCAGCCCCAGCATTTT.

The rearrangement links TRBV6-4 to TRBJ1-1, with 10 bases matching TRBD1. The length of the CDR3 is 13 residues. CDR1 and CDR2 (germline): MRHNA, SNTAGT. The junction had 6 bases not matched to a gene; V was cut back by 4 bases and J by 10 bases. CDR3 DNA: TGTGCCAGCAGTGTCGGGACAGGGGAGAGAGCTTTCTTT. Its protein is CASSVGTGERAFF.

The V call is TRBV11-3, the J call TRBJ2-1; D perhaps matches TRBD2 (6 bases). The CDR3 spans 16 residues. The germline V and J ends were trimmed by 5 bases and 1 base, with 15 bases remaining between them. CDR1 is SGHNT and CDR2 is YENEEA in the germline V gene. The chain's CDR3 is CASSPRGYISYNEQFF. The CDR3 nucleotides read TGTGCCAGCAGCCCCCGGGGGTACATATCCTACAATGAGCAGTTCTTC. Variable domain in full (rest from reference TRBV11-3 and TRBJ2-1): EAGVVQSPRYKIIEKKQPVAFWCNPISGHNTLYWYLQNLGQGPELLIRYENEEAVDDSQLPKDRFSAERLKGVDSTLKIQPAELGDSAVYLCASSPRGYISYNEQFFGPGTRLTVL.

The rearrangement links TRBV18 to TRBJ1-2; 8 bases agree with TRBD1. Germline lookup yields CDR1 KGHSH and CDR2 LQKENI. The junction had 4 bases not matched to a gene; V was cut back by 3 bases and J by 4 bases. The CDR3 extends over 14 amino acids. The CDR3 region is CASSPGQGAYGYTF. The CDR3 region has the DNA TGTGCCAGCTCACCTGGACAGGGTGCCTATGGCTACACCTTC.

The chain carries TRBV5-4 and TRBJ2-1; TRBD2 aligns across 13 bases. CDR1 and CDR2 (germline): SGHNT, YYREEE (reference sequence). The CDR3 has 15 amino acids. After removal of 0 bases from V and 8 bases from J, the junction contained 2 bases not matched to a gene. The CDR3 sequence: CASSLGLAGGDEQFF. The CDR3 DNA sequence: TGTGCCAGCAGCTTGGGACTAGCGGGAGGCGATGAGCAGTTCTTC.

The sample holds a few counts of this clone. The chain joins TRBV18 to TRBJ1-2; no clear D gene. The CDR3 sequence is 14 residues long. CDR1 KGHSH and CDR2 LQKENI come from the germline V gene. V was trimmed by 4 bases and J by 5 bases, leaving 14 bases between them. The CDR3 DNA reads as TGTGCCAGCTCACGAGCGGGGAGGGAATATGGCTACACCTTC. This encodes CASSRAGREYGYTF.

This clone occurred once. The chain employs TRBV5-1 and TRBJ2-1, with 8 bases matching TRBD2. The CDR3 spans 16 residues. CDR1 is SGHRS, CDR2 YFSETQ, per germline. Losses at the gene ends were 0 bases for V and 7 bases for J; bases not matched to a gene: 9. DNA of the CDR3: TGCGCCAGCAGCTTGGAGCCAACTAGCGGAGGGAATGAGCAGTTCTTC. Encoded protein: CASSLEPTSGGNEQFF.

The V and J genes are TRBV27 and TRBJ2-3; D call uncertain. The V end was cut by 2 bases, the J end by 2 bases, with 11 bases between. The CDR3 runs to 15 residues. Germline CDR1 is MNHEY and CDR2 is SMNVEV (reference sequence). This chain's CDR3 is CASSLRRSFTDTQYF. The CDR3 DNA follows: TGTGCCAGCAGTTTAAGAAGGAGCTTCACAGATACGCAGTATTTT.

V usage is TRBV2 and J usage is TRBJ2-7; 8 bases match TRBD1. The CDR3 length is 14 residues. V dropped 7 bases and J dropped 0; count of bases not matched to a gene: 5. Germline loops: CDR1 SNHLY, CDR2 FYNNEI. CDR3 loop: CASTGQGASYEQYF. DNA of the CDR3: TGTGCCAGCACCGGACAGGGAGCCTCCTACGAGCAGTACTTC. Looking up the rest from reference TRBV2 and TRBJ2-7 gives the full variable domain: EPEVTQTPSHQVTQMGQEVILRCVPISNHLYFYWYRQILGQKVEFLVSFYNNEISEKSEIFDDQFSVERPDGSNFTLKIRSTKLEDSAMYFCASTGQGASYEQYFGPGTRLTVT.